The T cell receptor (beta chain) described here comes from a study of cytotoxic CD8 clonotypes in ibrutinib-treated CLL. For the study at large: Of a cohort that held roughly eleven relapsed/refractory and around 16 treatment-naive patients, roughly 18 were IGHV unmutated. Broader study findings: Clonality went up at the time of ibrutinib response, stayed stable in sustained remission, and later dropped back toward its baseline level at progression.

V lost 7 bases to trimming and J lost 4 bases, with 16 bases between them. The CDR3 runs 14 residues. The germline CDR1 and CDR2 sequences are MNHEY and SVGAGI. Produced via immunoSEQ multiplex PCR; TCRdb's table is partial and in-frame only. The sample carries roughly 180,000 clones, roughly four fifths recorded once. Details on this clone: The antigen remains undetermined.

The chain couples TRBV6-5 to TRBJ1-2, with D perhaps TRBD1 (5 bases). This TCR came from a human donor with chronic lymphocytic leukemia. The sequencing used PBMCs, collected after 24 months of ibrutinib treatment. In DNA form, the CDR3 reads TGTGCCAGCACACAAATTCCGGGGGTCTATGGCTACACCTTC. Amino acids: CASTQIPGVYGYTF.